This TCR beta chain was obtained from a study of shared clonotypes between healthy human individuals (dated by TCRdb to about 2020). With regard to the full study: Three men and two women, aged 18 to 49 years, made up the cohort. Per donor, three plates each were used for CD4 naive and CD4 memory, two for CD8 naive, and one for CD8 memory. To estimate repertoire size and how much clonotypes are shared between individuals, the study performed deep sequencing of blood TCR repertoires from 4 to 6 healthy adults. Libraries were prepared and TCR repertoires were sequenced by different laboratories using diverse techniques, in order to increase sequencing depth and limit assay-specific biases. Leukapheresis yielded between about 0.9 and 9.5 billion PBMCs per donor. General conclusions and limits of the study: Only blood was sampled, and tissue TCR repertoires likely differ from those in blood. Approximately 4.8% of naive CD4, 3.5% of naive CD8, approximately 2.2% of memory CD4, and more than 0.35% of memory CD8 clonotypes were shared across a few donors. Incomplete sequencing was indicated by rarefaction of sorted-subset datasets, despite the large sequencing depth. Naive subsets generally had larger estimated clonotype richness than memory subsets did. Pairwise subsampling led to the expectation that sequencing depth would affect the degree of clonotype sharing among donors. Compared with non-shared clonotypes, the clonotypes found in all four sorted-subset donors had higher generation probabilities. Because the study included a small number of donors, the genetic and exposure-history diversity represented was limited.

Notes on this clone: The clone's antigen remains unknown. No clone much larger than this one lies a single base away; base qualities are absent.

Measured from the cysteine to the phenylalanine, the CDR3 is 16 residues long. Left in the record is the CDR3 DNA by itself, 48 bases read in frame from the first base. V loses 2 bases at its end and J loses 4 bases; junction bases beyond the gene matches: 3. Per the germline V gene (reference sequence), MNHEY is the CDR1 and SMNVEV is the CDR2. TCR CDR3 regions were amplified from genomic DNA by multiplex PCR using the deep immunoSEQ assay. Extracted genomic DNA from each cell subset was spread evenly across all wells of several immunoSEQ 96-well plates, with each plate serving as a replicate. Each replicate PCR for sorted subsets received about 220 ng genomic DNA, equal to tens of thousands of T cell genomes. Purified libraries were measured with a Qubit 3.0 fluorometer, size-checked on a Bioanalyzer 2100, and measured again with the KAPA Library Quantification kit. Every immunoSEQ 96-well plate was sequenced on a separate single-read 150-cycle Illumina NextSeq 550 flow cell. The authors processed their data as follows. Because the immunoSEQ output included only junctional sequences and no quality scores, the filtering could not be the same as the filtering used for full-length reads. Sequences were annotated with PyIR, a Python wrapper for IgBLAST v1.9, and V/J genes and CDR3 were assigned using IMGT germline references. Any read was removed if the V/J assignment was weak (E-value above 1e-6), the CDR3 was missing, or the read contained stop codons, out-of-frame junctions, or ambiguous translated residues. V3J clonotypes were defined by identical inferred V gene, J gene, and CDR3 amino acid sequence. Percentage overlap between repertoires was computed as shared unique clonotypes divided by the size of the smaller repertoire. RTK rarefaction, the Chao1 estimator, and Recon v2.1 estimates of unobserved clonotypes were used to assess repertoire richness. For all TCRbeta clonotypes obtained by the gDNA method from several donors, generation probabilities were computed with OLGA. TCRdb's version of the immuneACCESS table is confined to in-frame rearrangements and falls short of the full clone set. An unresolved V gene accounts for under half of the shortfall where checked; the remainder is of unknown origin. V and J calls and clone size follow that table, whereas D and trimming were derived from the DNA. The table for this sample lists some 2.1 million clones; roughly 95% of them were counted only once. 1.1% of the sample goes to the ten largest clones.

CD8 naive samples consisted of CD45RO-negative cells that were positively selected for CCR7, yielding a CD45RA+CCR7+ population without TemRA cells. Healthy HIV-negative adults with no recently reported acute infections or vaccinations were included as donors. All donors were Caucasian adults living in Nashville, Tennessee, USA. Blood was obtained by leukapheresis, after which PBMCs were separated by Ficoll-Histopaque density gradient centrifugation and cryopreserved in liquid nitrogen vapor phase. Analytical flow cytometry was used to check the purity and quantity of every magnetically sorted T cell population. Genomic DNA was isolated from every sorted fraction and measured by UV absorbance on a Nanodrop 2000c.

The receptor chain draws on TRBV27 and TRBJ2-2; the junction holds 11 bases that match TRBD2. The specimen sequenced was naive CD8+ T cells sorted from blood. The cell subset or site label here, explained by the study, means: CD45RA+CCR7+. The TCR sequence derives from a young man in good health. The sequence in DNA is TGTGCCAGCAGTTTACTAGCGGGGGGTCCCACCGGGGAGCTGTTTTTT. Its translation reads: CASSLLAGGPTGELFF.